The text below deals with one T cell receptor (beta chain). The data derive from a study of T-cell reconstitution after alpha-beta-depleted transplantation in children. Using unique molecular identifiers, the investigators prepared the TCRbeta library. TCRdb independently ran MiXCR on the PCR reads; one entry per CDR3 protein. The repertoire has approximately 350,000 distinct CDR3 sequences, less than 15% of them found once; the top ten carry around 4.5%. The junction had 7 bases not matched to a gene; V was cut back by 5 bases and J by 3 bases. The CDR3 has 15 amino acids. CDR1 ENHRY and CDR2 SYGVKD come from the germline V gene.

The chain carries TRBV10-3 and TRBJ1-5; TRBD1 matches at 7 bases. The TCR originated in a human donor who donated a stem cell graft to a child with Fanconi anemia. Material: PBMCs, obtained from the stem cell graft. CDR3 sequence reads: CAISKQGNANQPQHF. CDR3 DNA: TGTGCCATCAGTAAACAGGGGAACGCCAATCAGCCCCAGCATTTT.